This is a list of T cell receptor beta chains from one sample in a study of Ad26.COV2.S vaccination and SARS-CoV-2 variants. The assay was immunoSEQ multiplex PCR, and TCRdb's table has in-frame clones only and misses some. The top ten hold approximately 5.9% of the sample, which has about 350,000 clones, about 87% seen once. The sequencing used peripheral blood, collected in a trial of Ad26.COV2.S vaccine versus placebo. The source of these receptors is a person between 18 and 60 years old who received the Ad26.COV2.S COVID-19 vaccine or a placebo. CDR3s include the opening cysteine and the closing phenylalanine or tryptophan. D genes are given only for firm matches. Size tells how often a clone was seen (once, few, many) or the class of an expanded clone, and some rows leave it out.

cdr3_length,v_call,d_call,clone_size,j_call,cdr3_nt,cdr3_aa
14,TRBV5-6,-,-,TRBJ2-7,TGTGCCAGCAGCTTGGGGGGGACGGTCTACGAGCAGTACTTC,CASSLGGTVYEQYF
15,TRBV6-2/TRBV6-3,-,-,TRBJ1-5,TGTGCCAGCAGTTATACACAGGGCATCGGCCAGCCCCAGCATTTT,CASSYTQGIGQPQHF
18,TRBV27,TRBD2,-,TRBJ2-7,TGTGCCAGCAGCCCCGCGGTCGCGGGAGAGTGGAAAGGGTACGAGCAGTACTTC,CASSPAVAGEWKGYEQYF
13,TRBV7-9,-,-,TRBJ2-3,TGTGCCAGCAGCCACCCGGGTGGCGATACGCAGTATTTT,CASSHPGGDTQYF
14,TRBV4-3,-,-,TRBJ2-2,TGCGCCAGCAGCCCGGACACTAACACCGGGGAGCTGTTTTTT,CASSPDTNTGELFF
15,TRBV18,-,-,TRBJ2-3,TGTGCCAGCTCACCATGGAGGTCGGGCACAGATACGCAGTATTTT,CASSPWRSGTDTQYF
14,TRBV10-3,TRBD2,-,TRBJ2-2,TGTGCCATACGGCCGGGGGGGAACACCGGGGAGCTGTTTTTT,CAIRPGGNTGELFF
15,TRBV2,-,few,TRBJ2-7,TGTGCCAGCATCCTGGGGGATATTGCAGGCTACGAGCAGTACTTC,CASILGDIAGYEQYF
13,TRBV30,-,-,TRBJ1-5,TGTGCCTGGAGCAGGAGTCGCAATCAGCCCCAGCATTTT,CAWSRSRNQPQHF
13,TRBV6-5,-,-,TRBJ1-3,TGTGCCAGCATAAGATCGGCTGGAAACACCATATATTTT,CASIRSAGNTIYF
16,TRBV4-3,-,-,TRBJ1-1,TGCGCCAGCAGCCAAGGAACAGGGAATATGAACACTGAAGCTTTCTTT,CASSQGTGNMNTEAFF
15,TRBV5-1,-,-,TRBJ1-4,TGCGCCAGCAGTAAAAATCAGGGTGCTAATGAAAAACTGTTTTTT,CASSKNQGANEKLFF
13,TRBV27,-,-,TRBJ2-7,TGTGCCAGCTCCGAAAAGGAGGGATACGAGCAGTACTTC,CASSEKEGYEQYF
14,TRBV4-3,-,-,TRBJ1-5,TGCGCCAGCAGCCAAGACAGGGCCAGTCAGCCCCAGCATTTT,CASSQDRASQPQHF
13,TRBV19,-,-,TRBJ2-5,TGTGCCAGTAGCGAAGTTCAGTGGGAGACCCAGTACTTC,CASSEVQWETQYF
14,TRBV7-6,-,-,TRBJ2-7,TGTGCCAGCAGCTCGACGGGGAGCTCCTACGAGCAGTACTTC,CASSSTGSSYEQYF
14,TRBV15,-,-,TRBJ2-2,TGTGCCACCAGCAGAGATTCGAGGACCGGGGAGCTGTTTTTT,CATSRDSRTGELFF